Following are 15 T cell receptor beta chains from one sample sequenced in a study of blood T cell repertoires in COVID-19. Profiled with immunoSEQ multiplex PCR; TCRdb holds only in-frame clones, not every one. The sample has roughly 300,000 clones, approximately 85% seen once. The sample taken for sequencing was peripheral blood. The receptor set was obtained from a man aged 18 to 30 with active or convalescent COVID-19.

This sequence joins TRBV18 and TRBJ2-2; TRBD2 agrees at 14 bases. This CDR3 region has 19 residues. With V trimmed by 3 bases and J by 6 bases, 12 bases remained unmatched. CDR1 is KGHSH, CDR2 LQKENI, per germline. Here the CDR3 DNA reads TGTGCCAGCTCACCCCTAGGACTAGCGGGGGGCACACACGCCGGGGAGCTGTTTTTT. Residues: CASSPLGLAGGTHAGELFF.

This CDR3 is CASSLTTSGNEQFF. The DNA for the CDR3 is TGTGCCAGCAGTTTAACGACTAGCGGCAATGAGCAGTTCTTC. The chain links TRBV27 to TRBJ2-1; 9 bases agree with TRBD2. The germline gives CDR1 MNHEY, CDR2 SMNVEV (reference sequence). Trimming took 2 bases from V and 6 from J; bases not matched to a gene: 2. The CDR3 runs 14 residues.

This clone was recorded only once. The chain combines TRBV19 with TRBJ1-2, with 11 bases matching TRBD1. Germline loops: CDR1 LNHDA, CDR2 SQIVND (reference sequence). The CDR3 consists of 16 residues. The ends lost 3 bases at V and 8 bases at J; junction bases unmatched: 11. The CDR3 reads CASSMPDRGRGEGYTF. The CDR3, as DNA: TGTGCCAGTAGTATGCCGGACAGGGGGCGCGGTGAGGGCTACACCTTC.

V usage is TRBV3-1 (or the pseudogene TRBV3-2) and J usage is TRBJ1-3; perhaps TRBD1 as D (6 bases). CDR1 LGHDT and CDR2 YNNKEL come from the germline V gene (reference sequence). Trimming removed 7 bases at V and 0 bases at J, with 19 bases between. The CDR3 extends over 17 amino acids. The CDR3 DNA sequence: TGTGCCAGCAACCTGGGGGGGCCAGGGAACTCTGGAAACACCATATATTTT. Residues: CASNLGGPGNSGNTIYF.

V is TRBV4-3 and J is TRBJ1-1; tentatively, D is TRBD1 (5 bases). This CDR3 has 16 residues. The germline V gene encodes CDR1 LGHNA and CDR2 YSLEER. Trimming took 0 bases from V and 0 from J, leaving 11 bases between them. The CDR3 region is CASSQEAGLLNTEAFF. CDR3 sequence (DNA): TGCGCCAGCAGCCAAGAAGCAGGGTTATTGAACACTGAAGCTTTCTTT.

The rearrangement uses TRBV6-5 and TRBJ2-3; 8 nucleotides line up with TRBD2. V lost 1 base, J lost 4 bases, and 7 bases stayed unmatched. The germline gives CDR1 MNHEY, CDR2 SVGAGI. The CDR3 is 16 amino acids. CDR3 coding DNA: TGTGCCAGCAGTTACTACCGGGGGGGCACCTCAGATACGCAGTATTTT. This codes for CASSYYRGGTSDTQYF.

This clone has a handful of counts. The same CDR3 arises from other DNA sequences in this sample as well. This chain links TRBV5-1 with TRBJ2-1, with TRBD2 matching 10 bases. In germline, CDR1 is SGHRS, CDR2 YFSETQ. The ends lost 0 bases at V and 0 bases at J; junction bases unmatched: 3. The CDR3 sequence is 17 residues long. The CDR3 coding sequence is TGCGCCAGCAGCTTGGAGGCTAGCGGGAGCTCCTACAATGAGCAGTTCTTC. It translates to CASSLEASGSSYNEQFF.

The chain employs TRBV10-3 and TRBJ2-5; D is possibly TRBD1 (6 bases). V gave up 4 bases and J gave up 2 bases, with 8 bases separating them. The CDR3 is 13 amino acids. Germline assignment: CDR1 ENHRY and CDR2 SYGVKD. CDR3 loop: CAISGQAQETQYF. In nucleotides, the CDR3 is TGTGCCATCAGTGGACAGGCTCAAGAGACCCAGTACTTC.

The V gene is TRBV20-1, the J gene TRBJ1-5; the D is unclear. Germline lookup yields CDR1 DFQATT and CDR2 SNEGSKA (reference sequence). V lost 3 bases and J lost 4, with 13 bases in between. The CDR3 has 14 residues. This CDR3 is CSASSHSRNQPQHF. In DNA, the CDR3 is TGCAGTGCTAGTAGCCACAGCCGGAATCAGCCCCAGCATTTT.

A remark on this clone: The sample carries other DNA sequences with the same CDR3. This chain joins TRBV24-1 and TRBJ2-1; weak D call: TRBD2 (5 bases). The CDR3 loop spans 13 amino acids. Trimming removed 0 bases from V and 10 bases from J, with 9 bases in between. From germline, CDR1 is KGHDR and CDR2 SFDVKD. CDR3 residues: CATSDLLSGEQFF. The CDR3 region has the DNA TGTGCCACCAGTGATTTGCTCTCGGGAGAGCAGTTCTTC.

This chain uses TRBV9 with TRBJ2-3; 14 nucleotides agree with TRBD2. Looked up from germline, CDR1 is SGDLS and CDR2 is YYNGEE. Losses at the gene ends were 3 bases for V and 5 bases for J; bases not matched to a gene: 8. The CDR3 is 17 amino acids. The CDR3 here is CASSGMTSGGAVDTQYF. CDR3 DNA: TGTGCCAGCAGCGGAATGACTAGCGGGGGGGCAGTAGATACGCAGTATTTT.

This CDR3 is CASSVTNVEKLFF. Here the CDR3 DNA reads TGTGCCAGCAGCGTGACAAACGTCGAAAAACTGTTTTTT. The chain is built from TRBV7-2 and TRBJ1-4; D gene uncertain. V lost 5 bases and J 8 bases, leaving 12 bases between the germline ends. The CDR3 totals 13 residues. The germline CDR1 and CDR2 sequences are SGHTA and FQGNSA.

The chain recombines TRBV6-2 or TRBV6-3 with TRBJ2-7, with a possible D match to TRBD2 (5 bases). CDR1 is MNHEY, CDR2 SVGEGT, per germline. This CDR3 is built from 14 residues. V lost 2 bases to trimming and J lost 1 base, with 9 bases between them. In DNA, the CDR3 is TGTGCCAGCAGTTACGAGGGTGGGTCCTACGAGCAGTACTTC. It yields the protein CASSYEGGSYEQYF.

This chain uses TRBV19 with TRBJ1-4, with TRBD1 matching over 9 bases. This CDR3 comprises 15 residues. Germline V gene data show CDR1 as LNHDA and CDR2 as SQIVND (reference sequence). The junction had 7 bases not matched to a gene; V was cut back by 9 bases and J by 2 bases. CDR3 sequence: CASGTGSWTNEKLFF. CDR3 DNA: TGTGCCAGCGGGACAGGGTCTTGGACTAATGAAAAACTGTTTTTT.

This chain joins TRBV7-2 and TRBJ2-7; weak D call: TRBD1 (5 bases). V was cut by 5 bases and J by 3 bases, with 11 bases left in between. CDR1 and CDR2 from the germline V gene are SGHTA and FQGNSA. This CDR3 is 13 amino acids long. CDR3 bases: TGTGCCAGCAGCCCACAGGTTGGCTACGAGCAGTACTTC. Translating gives CASSPQVGYEQYF.